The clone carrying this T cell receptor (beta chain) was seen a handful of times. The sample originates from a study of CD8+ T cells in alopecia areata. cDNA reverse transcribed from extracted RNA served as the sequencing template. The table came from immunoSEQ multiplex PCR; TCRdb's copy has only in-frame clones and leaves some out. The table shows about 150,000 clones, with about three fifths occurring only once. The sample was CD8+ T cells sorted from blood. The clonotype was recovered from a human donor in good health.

The CDR3 nucleotides are TGCAGCGGTGAGGGGGGGCCGAGCTCCTACAATGAGCAGTTCTTC. Protein: CSGEGGPSSYNEQFF. V usage is TRBV29-1 and J usage is TRBJ2-1, with D maybe TRBD2 (7 bases). The CDR3 runs 15 residues. V was trimmed by 7 bases and J by 0 bases, leaving 16 bases between them. Germline V CDR1 and CDR2: SQVTM, ANQGSEA.